The rows below give T cell receptor beta chains drawn from one sample of a study of blood T cell repertoires in COVID-19. The protocol was immunoSEQ multiplex PCR, while the TCRdb copy is restricted to in-frame clones and leaves out a portion. The sample lists 70,000 to 90,000 clones; approximately 87% were seen once. The sample was peripheral blood. These TCRs come from a human donor in a cohort sampled during active COVID-19. Both conserved end residues are part of each CDR3. Fields, in order: D gene, clone size, J gene, V gene, CDR3 protein, CDR3 DNA. D genes are given only for firm matches. Size is stated for part of the rows, as once, few or many counts, or as a class when the clone is expanded.

D: NA
size: NA
J: TRBJ2-7
V: TRBV9
CDR3: CASSVYPARTYEQYF
DNA: TGTGCCAGCAGCGTATATCCAGCGCGAACCTACGAGCAGTACTTC

D: NA
size: NA
J: TRBJ1-4
V: TRBV6-5
CDR3: CASRQTANNEKLFF
DNA: TGTGCCAGCAGACAGACAGCTAACAATGAAAAACTGTTTTTT

D: NA
size: NA
J: TRBJ2-7
V: TRBV5-1
CDR3: CASSLRADSTYEQYF
DNA: TGCGCCAGCAGCTTGAGGGCGGACAGCACCTACGAGCAGTACTTC

D: NA
size: NA
J: TRBJ2-5
V: TRBV30
CDR3: CAWSFTPRAYQETQYF
DNA: TGTGCCTGGAGTTTTACCCCCAGGGCGTACCAAGAGACCCAGTACTTC

D: TRBD1
size: few
J: TRBJ1-2
V: TRBV7-9
CDR3: CASSYPGTGAYGYTF
DNA: TGTGCCAGCAGCTACCCCGGGACAGGGGCTTATGGCTACACCTTC

D: TRBD1
size: NA
J: TRBJ2-3
V: TRBV27
CDR3: CASSANSGQASTDTQYF
DNA: TGTGCCAGCAGTGCTAACTCGGGACAGGCTAGCACGGATACGCAGTATTTT

D: TRBD1
size: once
J: TRBJ1-1
V: TRBV5-4
CDR3: CASSSGQGAFNTEAFF
DNA: TGTGCCAGCAGCTCAGGACAGGGGGCGTTTAACACTGAAGCTTTCTTT

D: NA
size: NA
J: TRBJ2-5
V: TRBV5-4
CDR3: CASSLAGRQETQYF
DNA: TGTGCCAGCAGCTTGGCTGGGAGGCAAGAGACCCAGTACTTC

D: NA
size: NA
J: TRBJ2-7
V: TRBV3-1/TRBV3-2
CDR3: CASSHMGGLYEQYF
DNA: TGTGCCAGCAGCCATATGGGGGGATTGTACGAGCAGTACTTC

D: NA
size: few
J: TRBJ1-6
V: TRBV5-1
CDR3: CASSLAGGGADNSPLHF
DNA: TGCGCCAGCAGCTTGGCGGGGGGCGGAGCCGATAATTCACCCCTCCACTTT

D: TRBD1
size: NA
J: TRBJ1-4
V: TRBV6-1
CDR3: CASSEMRGTGEEKLFF
DNA: TGTGCCAGCAGTGAAATGAGGGGGACAGGGGAGGAAAAACTGTTTTTT

D: TRBD2
size: NA
J: TRBJ2-7
V: TRBV16
CDR3: CASSQSREAEQYF
DNA: TGTGCCAGCAGCCAATCTCGGGAGGCAGAGCAGTACTTC

D: NA
size: once
J: TRBJ2-7
V: TRBV4-2
CDR3: CASSHDPGAPYEQYF
DNA: TGTGCCAGCAGCCATGACCCAGGGGCCCCCTACGAGCAGTACTTC

D: NA
size: NA
J: TRBJ2-2
V: TRBV2
CDR3: CASSDRAGVYTGELFF
DNA: TGTGCCAGCAGTGACAGGGCAGGGGTGTACACCGGGGAGCTGTTTTTT

D: TRBD2
size: NA
J: TRBJ2-4
V: TRBV7-9
CDR3: CASSLVAGVINIQYF
DNA: TGTGCCAGCAGCTTAGTAGCGGGAGTTATAAACATTCAGTACTTC

D: TRBD2
size: NA
J: TRBJ2-7
V: TRBV9
CDR3: CASSVGLNVREGLYEQYF
DNA: TGTGCCAGCAGCGTAGGCCTAAATGTGAGGGAGGGACTCTACGAGCAGTACTTC

D: TRBD2
size: NA
J: TRBJ2-1
V: TRBV7-2
CDR3: CASSFRISSGASYNEQFF
DNA: TGTGCCAGCAGTTTCCGGATTAGTAGCGGGGCCTCCTACAATGAGCAGTTCTTC

D: TRBD1
size: NA
J: TRBJ1-6
V: TRBV6-5
CDR3: CASRRQGWEDSPLHF
DNA: TGTGCCAGCAGACGACAGGGGTGGGAAGATTCACCCCTCCACTTT

D: TRBD1
size: many
J: TRBJ1-3
V: TRBV5-8
CDR3: CASRWDRGNSGNTIYF
DNA: TGTGCCAGCAGGTGGGACAGAGGAAACTCTGGAAACACCATATATTTT

D: NA
size: NA
J: TRBJ2-7
V: TRBV5-4
CDR3: CASSKDSGIIANEQYF
DNA: TGTGCCAGCAGCAAGGATTCCGGGATTATTGCCAACGAGCAGTACTTC

D: NA
size: NA
J: TRBJ2-2
V: TRBV30
CDR3: CAWSVLGELFF
DNA: TGTGCCTGGAGTGTATTAGGGGAGCTGTTTTTT

D: NA
size: many
J: TRBJ1-4
V: TRBV4-3
CDR3: CASARDTNNEKLFF
DNA: TGCGCCAGCGCCCGGGACACAAATAATGAAAAACTGTTTTTT

D: NA
size: NA
J: TRBJ1-4
V: TRBV19
CDR3: CASSSRGTNEKLFF
DNA: TGTGCCAGTAGTAGCCGGGGTACGAATGAAAAACTGTTTTTT

D: NA
size: few
J: TRBJ1-3
V: TRBV5-4
CDR3: CASSLGGLEYTIYF
DNA: TGTGCCAGCAGCTTGGGCGGCTTGGAATACACCATATATTTT

D: TRBD1
size: NA
J: TRBJ2-6
V: TRBV28
CDR3: CASSFGTAYSGANVLTF
DNA: TGTGCCAGCAGTTTCGGGACAGCGTACTCTGGGGCCAACGTCCTGACTTTC

D: NA
size: NA
J: TRBJ2-5
V: TRBV19
CDR3: CASRGRGMETQYF
DNA: TGTGCCAGTAGGGGGAGAGGGATGGAGACCCAGTACTTC